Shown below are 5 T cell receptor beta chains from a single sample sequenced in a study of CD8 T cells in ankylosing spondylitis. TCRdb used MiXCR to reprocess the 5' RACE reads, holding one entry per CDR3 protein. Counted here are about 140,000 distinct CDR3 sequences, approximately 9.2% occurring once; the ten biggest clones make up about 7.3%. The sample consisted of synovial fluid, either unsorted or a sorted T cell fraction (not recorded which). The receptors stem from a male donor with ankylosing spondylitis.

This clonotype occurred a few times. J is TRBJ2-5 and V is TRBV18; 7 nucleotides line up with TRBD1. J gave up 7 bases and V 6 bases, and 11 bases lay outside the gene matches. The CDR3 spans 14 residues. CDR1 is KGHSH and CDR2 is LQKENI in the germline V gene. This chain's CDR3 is CASSATGRDGTQYF. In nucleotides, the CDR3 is TGTGCCAGCTCCGCGACAGGGAGAGATGGGACCCAGTACTTC.

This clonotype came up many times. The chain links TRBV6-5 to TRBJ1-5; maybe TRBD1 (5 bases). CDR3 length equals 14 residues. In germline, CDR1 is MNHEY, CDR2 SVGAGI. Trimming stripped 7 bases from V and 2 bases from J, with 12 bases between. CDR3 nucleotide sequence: TGTGCCAGCACTTTGAGGGGTGGCAATCAGCCCCAGCATTTT. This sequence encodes CASTLRGGNQPQHF.

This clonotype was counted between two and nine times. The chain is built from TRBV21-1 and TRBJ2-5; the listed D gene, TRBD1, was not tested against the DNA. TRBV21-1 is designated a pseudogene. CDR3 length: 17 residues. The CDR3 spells CASSKALRDSREETQYF. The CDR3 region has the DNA TGTGCCAGCAGCAAAGCGCTGAGGGACAGTCGCGAAGAGACCCAGTACTTC.

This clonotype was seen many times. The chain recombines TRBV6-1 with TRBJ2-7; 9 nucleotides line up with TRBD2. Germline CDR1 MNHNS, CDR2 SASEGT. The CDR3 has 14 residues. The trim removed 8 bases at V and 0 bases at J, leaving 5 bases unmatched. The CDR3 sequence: CASLPSGDSYEQYF. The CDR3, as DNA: TGTGCCAGCTTACCTAGCGGGGACTCCTACGAGCAGTACTTC.

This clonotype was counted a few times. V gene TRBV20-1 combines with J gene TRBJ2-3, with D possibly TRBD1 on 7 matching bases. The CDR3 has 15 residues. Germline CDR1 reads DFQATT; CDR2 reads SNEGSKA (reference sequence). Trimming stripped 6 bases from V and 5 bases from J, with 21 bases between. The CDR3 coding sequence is TGCAGTGCCTCCATCGAGGGGGCGCGGGGAGATACGCAGTATTTT. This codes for CSASIEGARGDTQYF.